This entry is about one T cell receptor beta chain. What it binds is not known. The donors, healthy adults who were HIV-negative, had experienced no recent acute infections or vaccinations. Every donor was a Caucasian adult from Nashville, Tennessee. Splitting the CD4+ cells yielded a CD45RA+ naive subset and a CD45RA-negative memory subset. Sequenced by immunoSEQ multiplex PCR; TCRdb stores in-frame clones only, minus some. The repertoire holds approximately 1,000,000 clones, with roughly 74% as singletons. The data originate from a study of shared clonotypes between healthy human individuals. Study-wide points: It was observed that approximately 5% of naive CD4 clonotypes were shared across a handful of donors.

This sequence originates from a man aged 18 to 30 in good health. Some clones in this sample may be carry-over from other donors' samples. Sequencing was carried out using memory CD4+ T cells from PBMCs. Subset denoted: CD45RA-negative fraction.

The DNA for the CDR3 is TGTGCCAGCAGCTCTAGCGGGACCGTTATCGGGGAGCTGTTTTTT. Protein product: CASSSSGTVIGELFF. The chain uses TRBV5-4 and TRBJ2-2; 9 bases agree with TRBD2. J gave up 7 bases and V 3 bases, and 7 bases lay outside the gene matches. The CDR3 has 15 amino acids. Germline V gene data show CDR1 as SGHNT and CDR2 as YYREEE (reference sequence).